A selection of T cell receptor beta chains follows, all from one sample in a study of cytomegalovirus exposure and HLA in healthy donors. Sequencing used immunoSEQ multiplex PCR; TCRdb keeps in-frame clones, though not all of them. The sample holds about 250,000 clones, approximately 84% seen once. Input material: PBMCs. These receptors were obtained from a girl aged 2-10 years in good health and CMV-seronegative. Both conserved end residues are part of each CDR3. Each record gives: D gene, clone size, J gene, V gene, CDR3 DNA, CDR3 protein. D genes are given only for firm matches. Some rows mark clone size as missing; the rest say once, few, many or name a class of expanded clone.

NA NA TRBJ1-2 TRBV4-1 TGCGCCAGCAGCCAAGCCCCAGACTATGGCTACACCTTC CASSQAPDYGYTF
TRBD1 few TRBJ2-3 TRBV11-2 TGTGCCAGCAGCTACTGGACAGGGGGATTCGATACGCAGTATTTT CASSYWTGGFDTQYF
TRBD2 NA TRBJ2-5 TRBV11-1 TGTGCCAGCAGCTTAGGGGCGTTAGCGGGAGACGGGAAAGAGACCCAGTACTTC CASSLGALAGDGKETQYF
TRBD1 NA TRBJ2-2 TRBV5-4 TGTGCCAGCAGCGGGACAGGCAGTACCGGGGAGCTGTTTTTT CASSGTGSTGELFF
NA NA TRBJ1-2 TRBV6-1 TGTGCCAGCAGTGAAGAGCGGAGCGGTAGGGCGTTCACCTTC CASSEERSGRAFTF
TRBD1 NA TRBJ1-1 TRBV29-1 TGCAGCGTAGGACAGGCCGATTACTATAACACTGAAGCTTTCTTT CSVGQADYYNTEAFF
TRBD1 NA TRBJ2-7 TRBV7-9 TGTGCCAGCAGCTTTGCTTCGGGACAGGGGCCCTACGAGCAGTACTTC CASSFASGQGPYEQYF
NA NA TRBJ1-2 TRBV27 TGTGCCAGCAGTCTAAGGGGGACGGACCTCTATGGCTACACCTTC CASSLRGTDLYGYTF
TRBD1 NA TRBJ1-6 TRBV27 TGTGCCAGCAGTTTGGGGACAGGGGGCAATTCACCCCTCCACTTT CASSLGTGGNSPLHF
NA NA TRBJ1-5 TRBV9 TGTGCCAGCAGCGTAGATCCGGGTGGTCAGCCCCAGCATTTT CASSVDPGGQPQHF
TRBD2 NA TRBJ2-7 TRBV5-1 TGCGCCAGCAGCTTCACTAGCGGGGGGGCGGACGAGCAGTACTTC CASSFTSGGADEQYF
NA NA TRBJ1-3 TRBV6-1 TGTGCCAGCAGTCAAGGGGCTTACTCTGGAAACACCATATATTTT CASSQGAYSGNTIYF
TRBD2 NA TRBJ2-7 TRBV4-2 TGTGCCAGCAGCCAAGGACTAGCGGGAACCCCAACCTACGAGCAGTACTTC CASSQGLAGTPTYEQYF
TRBD1 NA TRBJ1-2 TRBV30 TGTGCCTGGAGAGGACAGGGAGGATATGGCTACACCTTC CAWRGQGGYGYTF
TRBD1 NA TRBJ1-4 TRBV30 TGTGCCTGGAGTGTCCTAGGGACAGCTAATGAAAAACTGTTTTTT CAWSVLGTANEKLFF
TRBD2 NA TRBJ2-4 TRBV6-6 TGTGCCAGCAGTCCCCGGGGGGAACGGACCAAAAACATTCAGTACTTC CASSPRGERTKNIQYF
NA NA TRBJ1-1 TRBV19 TGTGCCAGTAGTATCTGGACAGATAACACTGAAGCTTTCTTT CASSIWTDNTEAFF
NA NA TRBJ1-4 TRBV21-1 TGTGCCAGCAGCAAAGCGCTCCGACAGGGGACTAATGAAAAACTGTTTTTT CASSKALRQGTNEKLFF
TRBD2 once TRBJ2-5 TRBV7-9 TGTGCCAGCAGCACCCCCAGTCTAGCGGGGCCGGAAGAGACCCAGTACTTC CASSTPSLAGPEETQYF
NA NA TRBJ2-7 TRBV27 TGTGCCAGCAGCCCTAATGAAAGACAGCTTGGATCCTACGAGCAGTACTTC CASSPNERQLGSYEQYF
NA NA TRBJ2-7 TRBV27 TGTGCCAGCAGTTTACTCCCAGTTACCTACGAGCAGTACTTC CASSLLPVTYEQYF
NA NA TRBJ1-4 TRBV5-1 TGCGCCAGCAGCTTCTTGGGGGGGGCAACTAATGAAAAACTGTTTTTT CASSFLGGATNEKLFF
TRBD1 NA TRBJ1-4 TRBV27 TGTGCCAGCAGTAGGGGGCTCCGTGAAAAACTGTTTTTT CASSRGLREKLFF
TRBD2 NA TRBJ2-1 TRBV4-1 TGCGCCAGCAGCCCGCTAGCGGTGGATGAGCAGTTCTTC CASSPLAVDEQFF
TRBD1 NA TRBJ1-4 TRBV19 TGTGCCAGTAGCCGGGACAGAAGTAATGAAAAACTGTTTTTT CASSRDRSNEKLFF